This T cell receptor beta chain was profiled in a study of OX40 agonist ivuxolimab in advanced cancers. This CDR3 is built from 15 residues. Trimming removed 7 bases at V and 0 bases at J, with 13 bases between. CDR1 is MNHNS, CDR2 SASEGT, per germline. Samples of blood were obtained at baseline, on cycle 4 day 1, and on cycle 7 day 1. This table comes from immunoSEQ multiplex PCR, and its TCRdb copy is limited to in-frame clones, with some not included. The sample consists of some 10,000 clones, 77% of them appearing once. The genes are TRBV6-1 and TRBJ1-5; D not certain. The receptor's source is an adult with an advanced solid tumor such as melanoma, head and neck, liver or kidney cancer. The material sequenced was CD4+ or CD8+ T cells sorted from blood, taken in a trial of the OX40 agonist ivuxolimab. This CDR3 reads CASTLDLYSNQPQHF. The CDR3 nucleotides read TGTGCCAGCACCTTGGACCTTTATAGCAATCAGCCCCAGCATTTT.